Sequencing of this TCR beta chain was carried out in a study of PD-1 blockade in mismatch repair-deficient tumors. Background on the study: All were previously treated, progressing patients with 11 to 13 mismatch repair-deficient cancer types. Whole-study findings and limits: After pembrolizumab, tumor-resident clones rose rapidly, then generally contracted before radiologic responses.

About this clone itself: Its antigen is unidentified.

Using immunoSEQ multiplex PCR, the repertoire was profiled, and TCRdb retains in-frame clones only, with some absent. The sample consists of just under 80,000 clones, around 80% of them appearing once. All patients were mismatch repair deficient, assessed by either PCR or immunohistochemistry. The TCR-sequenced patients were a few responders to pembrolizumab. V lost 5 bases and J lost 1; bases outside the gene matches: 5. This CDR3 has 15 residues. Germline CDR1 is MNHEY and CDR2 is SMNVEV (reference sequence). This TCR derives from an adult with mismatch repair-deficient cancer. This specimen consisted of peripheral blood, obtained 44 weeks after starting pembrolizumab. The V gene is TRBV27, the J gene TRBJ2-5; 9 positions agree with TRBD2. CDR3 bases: TGTGCCAGCAGTACCATTAGCGGGAGCCAAGAGACCCAGTACTTC. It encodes CASSTISGSQETQYF.